The present T cell receptor beta chain was sequenced within a study of T cell responses to AZD1222 COVID-19 vaccine. Study-wide results and caveats: Baseline serology detected seropositivity in only a handful of AZD1222 recipients. Reports say nearly half of spike-specific TCRs go after unmutated variant regions. Spike-specific TCR depth and breadth grew after two AZD1222 doses. Repertoire sampling occurred only after the peak T cell response.

TCRdb's table, derived via immunoSEQ multiplex PCR, lists solely in-frame clones and lacks some. The sample yields around 120,000 clones, approximately 92% seen once. Turning to this clone: As yet, its antigen is unknown.

The V and J ends lost 4 bases and 7 bases, in that order; junction bases with no gene match: 6. The CDR3 is made up of 15 amino acids. Germline CDR1 reads SGHRS; CDR2 reads YFSETQ. V usage is TRBV5-1 and J usage is TRBJ2-4; the match to TRBD1 covers 12 bases. The TCR comes from an adult in good health. This sample comprised peripheral blood, obtained on day 0 of AZD1222 vaccination. The DNA for the CDR3 is TGCGCCAGCAGCACGGGACAGGGGGCGTATAACATTCAGTACTTC. Its translation is CASSTGQGAYNIQYF.